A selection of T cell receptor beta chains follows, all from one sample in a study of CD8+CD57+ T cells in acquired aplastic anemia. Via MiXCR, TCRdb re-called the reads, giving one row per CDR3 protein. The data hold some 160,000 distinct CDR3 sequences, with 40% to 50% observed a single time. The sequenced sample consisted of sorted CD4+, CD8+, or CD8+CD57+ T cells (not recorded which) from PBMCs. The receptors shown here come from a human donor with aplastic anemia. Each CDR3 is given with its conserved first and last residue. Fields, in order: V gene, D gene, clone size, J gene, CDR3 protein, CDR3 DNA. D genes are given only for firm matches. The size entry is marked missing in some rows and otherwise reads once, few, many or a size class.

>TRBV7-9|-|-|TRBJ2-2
CASSYNPHTGELFF
TGTGCCAGCAGTTACAACCCCCACACCGGGGAGCTGTTTTTT
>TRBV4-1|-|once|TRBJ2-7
CPSSQSGTAYYEQYF
TGCCCCAGCAGCCAGTCCGGGACGGCCTATTACGAGCAGTACTTC
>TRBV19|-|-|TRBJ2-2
CASSITGVGELFF
TGTGCCAGTAGTATCACAGGCGTCGGGGAGCTGTTTTTT
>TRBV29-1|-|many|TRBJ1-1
CSVPGLNTEAFF
TGCAGCGTTCCGGGACTGAACACTGAAGCTTTCTTT
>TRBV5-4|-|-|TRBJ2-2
CASSSRQDVLFF
TGTGCCAGCAGCTCCCGACAGGACGTGCTGTTTTTT
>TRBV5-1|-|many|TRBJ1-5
CASSSYGNPNQPQHF
TGCGCCAGCAGCTCATATGGAAACCCGAATCAGCCCCAGCATTTT
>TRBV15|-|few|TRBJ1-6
CATSGRSNLGSPLHF
TGTGCCACCAGCGGGCGAAGTAATCTGGGTTCACCCCTCCACTTT
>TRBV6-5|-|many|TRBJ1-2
CASSYSRNDPGGYTF
TGTGCCAGCAGTTACTCTCGAAATGATCCTGGTGGCTACACCTTC
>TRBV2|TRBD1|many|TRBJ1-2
CASSGMDRNYGYTF
TGTGCCAGCAGCGGGATGGACAGGAACTATGGCTACACCTTC
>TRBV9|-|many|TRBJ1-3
CASSVDGNNGNTIYF
TGTGCCAGCAGCGTAGACGGGAATAATGGAAACACCATATATTTT
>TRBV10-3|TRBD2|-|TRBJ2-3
CAISERAGVPDTQYF
TGTGCCATCAGTGAAAGAGCGGGAGTCCCAGATACGCAGTATTTT
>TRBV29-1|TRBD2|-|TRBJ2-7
CSVLRGLEAAYEQYF
TGCAGCGTTCTTCGGGGACTAGAAGCCGCCTACGAGCAGTACTTC
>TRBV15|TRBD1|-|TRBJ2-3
CATSGRTGRLRGTDTQYF
TGTGCCACCAGCGGACGGACAGGGCGGCTCCGTGGCACAGATACGCAGTATTTT
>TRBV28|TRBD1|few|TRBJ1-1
CASSLGTGVMNTEAFF
TGTGCCAGCAGTTTAGGAACAGGGGTTATGAACACTGAAGCTTTCTTT
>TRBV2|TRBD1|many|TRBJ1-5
CASSETGGVLYQPQHF
TGTGCCAGCAGTGAGACAGGGGGTGTCCTCTATCAGCCCCAGCATTTT
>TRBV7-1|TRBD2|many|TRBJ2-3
CASSSLIAGGPEVTDTQYF
TGTGCCAGCAGCTCATTAATAGCGGGAGGCCCTGAGGTTACAGATACGCAGTATTTT
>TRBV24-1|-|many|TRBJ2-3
CATSGPGAYDPTDTQYF
TGTGCCACCAGTGGCCCCGGGGCCTACGACCCCACAGATACGCAGTATTTT
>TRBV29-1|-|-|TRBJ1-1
CSTALRDSGTEAFF
TGCAGCACTGCACTCAGGGATTCGGGGACTGAAGCTTTCTTT
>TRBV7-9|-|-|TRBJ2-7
CASSRLIDYEQYF
TGTGCCAGCAGCCGCTTGATAGACTACGAGCAGTACTTC
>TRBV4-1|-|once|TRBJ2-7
CASSQRTAAYEQYF
TGCGCCAGCAGCCAAAGGACAGCTGCCTACGAGCAGTACTTC
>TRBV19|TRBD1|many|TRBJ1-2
CASSSRGRGHDGYTF
TGTGCCAGTAGTTCGCGGGGCAGGGGGCACGATGGCTACACCTTC
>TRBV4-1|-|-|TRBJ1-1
CASSHATGTAEAFF
TGCGCCAGCAGCCACGCTACAGGGACCGCTGAAGCTTTCTTT
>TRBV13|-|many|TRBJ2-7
CASSPRGSRDYEQYF
TGTGCCAGCAGCCCGCGCGGGTCGCGCGACTACGAGCAGTACTTC
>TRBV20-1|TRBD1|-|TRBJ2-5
CSARPGTGRETQYF
TGCAGTGCTAGACCGGGGACAGGGAGGGAGACCCAGTACTTC
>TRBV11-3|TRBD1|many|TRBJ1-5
CASSPRQGDQPQHF
TGTGCCAGCAGCCCGCGACAGGGTGATCAGCCCCAGCATTTT
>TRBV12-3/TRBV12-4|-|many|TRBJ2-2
CASRQVASGTGELFF
TGTGCCAGCAGACAAGTCGCTTCGGGCACCGGGGAGCTGTTTTTT
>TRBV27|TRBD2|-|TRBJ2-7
CASESVTSGRYEQYF
TGTGCCAGTGAGAGCGTTACTAGCGGGAGGTACGAGCAGTACTTC
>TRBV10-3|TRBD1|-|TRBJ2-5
CAISPGQRPEETQYF
TGTGCCATCAGTCCGGGACAGAGGCCAGAAGAGACCCAGTACTTC
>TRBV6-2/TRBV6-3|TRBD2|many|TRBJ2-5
CASSYLRTSGDQTQYF
TGTGCCAGCAGTTACTTACGGACTAGCGGGGACCAAACCCAGTACTTC
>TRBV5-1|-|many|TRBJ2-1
CASSLVASASHEQFF
TGCGCCAGCAGCTTGGTGGCTAGTGCCTCCCATGAGCAGTTCTTC
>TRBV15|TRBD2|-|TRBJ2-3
CATTWQRGGTGTQYF
TGTGCCACCACCTGGCAGCGGGGGGGGACAGGTACGCAGTATTTT
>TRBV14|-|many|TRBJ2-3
CASSPIGQRTDTQYF
TGTGCCAGCAGCCCGATAGGACAGAGAACAGATACGCAGTATTTT
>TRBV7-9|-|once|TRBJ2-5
CASSLRGGGLQETQYF
TGTGCCAGCAGCTTACGCGGCGGGGGCCTCCAAGAGACCCAGTACTTC
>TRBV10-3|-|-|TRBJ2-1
CAITAGEQFF
TGTGCCATCACGGCCGGTGAGCAGTTCTTC
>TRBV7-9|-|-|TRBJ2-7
CASSLARIEQYF
TGTGCCAGCAGCTTGGCAAGGATCGAGCAGTACTTC
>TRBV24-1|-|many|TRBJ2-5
CATSGPSRETQYF
TGTGCCACCAGTGGGCCGAGTCGAGAGACCCAGTACTTC
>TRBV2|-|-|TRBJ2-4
CASSEGFSLAKNIQYF
TGTGCCAGCAGTGAAGGTTTTTCACTAGCCAAAAACATTCAGTACTTC
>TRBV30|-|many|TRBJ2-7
CAWSVGGINEQYF
TGTGCCTGGAGTGTTGGAGGGATCAACGAGCAGTACTTC
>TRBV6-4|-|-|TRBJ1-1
CASSDTEGTEAFF
TGTGCCAGCAGTGACACGGAGGGCACTGAAGCTTTCTTT
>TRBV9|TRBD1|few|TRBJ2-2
CASSVGPTGGRTGELFF
TGTGCCAGCAGCGTAGGTCCAACAGGGGGTCGGACCGGGGAGCTGTTTTTT
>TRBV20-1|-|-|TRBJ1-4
CSALVPDNNEKPFF
TGCAGTGCTCTTGTCCCGGACAATAATGAAAAACCGTTTTTT